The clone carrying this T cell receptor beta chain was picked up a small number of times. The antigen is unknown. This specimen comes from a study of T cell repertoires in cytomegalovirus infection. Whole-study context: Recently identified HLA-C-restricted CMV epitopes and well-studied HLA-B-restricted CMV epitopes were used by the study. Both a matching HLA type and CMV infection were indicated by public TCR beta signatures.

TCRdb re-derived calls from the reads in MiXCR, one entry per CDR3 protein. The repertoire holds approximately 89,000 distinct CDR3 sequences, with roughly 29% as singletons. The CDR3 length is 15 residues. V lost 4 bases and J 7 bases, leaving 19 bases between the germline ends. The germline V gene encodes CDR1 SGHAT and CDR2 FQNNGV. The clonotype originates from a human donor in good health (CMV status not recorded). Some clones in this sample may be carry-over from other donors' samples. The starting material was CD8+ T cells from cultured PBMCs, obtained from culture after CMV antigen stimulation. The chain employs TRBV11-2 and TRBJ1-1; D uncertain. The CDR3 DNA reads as TGTGCCAGCAGCTACTGGTCCGACCCCCCACGTGAAGCTTTCTTT. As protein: CASSYWSDPPREAFF.